The present T cell receptor (beta chain) was sequenced within a study of metastatic and nonmetastatic thyroid tumors. About the research overall: Repertoire comparisons spanned blood and tumor or nodule tissue from malignant and benign thyroid patients.

Thyroid surgery took place with no prior treatment in any patient. Study-wide results and limits: Versus benign nodules, malignant thyroid tumors reportedly had significantly higher TCR beta diversity, in blood and tumor.

As processed by the authors: Clinicopathological groups supplied CDR3 differences that were used to build a distant-metastasis classifier for papillary thyroid cancer. TCRdb re-called the PCR reads with MiXCR. It is TCRdb's table, rather than the study itself, that gives the V and J calls and clone size. The profile covers over 20,000 clones, with around a third appearing a single time and about 14% taken by the ten largest. Trimming stripped 3 bases from V and 7 bases from J, with 16 bases between. CDR1 and CDR2 (germline): MNHEY, SMNVEV (reference sequence). This CDR3 spans 14 amino acids. This clone was counted only a few times. Antigen: not known.

This chain connects TRBV27 to TRBJ2-7, with D hard to call. This clonotype was obtained from a female donor with papillary thyroid cancer or a benign thyroid nodule (not recorded which). Some clones in this sample may be carry-over from other donors' samples. Input material: blood. CDR3 protein: CASSFSDGVGEQYF. The CDR3 DNA reads as TGTGCCAGCAGTTTCTCCGACGGAGTGGGAGAGCAGTACTTC.